Sequencing of this T cell receptor (beta chain) was carried out in a study of control samples from healthy donors and cancer patients. Clones were read by immunoSEQ multiplex PCR, and TCRdb kept only the in-frame ones, dropping some. The sample yields approximately 70,000 clones, about 90% seen once. Germline values: CDR1 LNHDA, CDR2 SQIVND (reference sequence). The CDR3 has 15 amino acids. With V trimmed by 4 bases and J by 6 bases, 8 bases remained unmatched. The sequenced sample was blood. The TCR originated in a woman aged 45 to 65 in good health. The chain couples TRBV19 to TRBJ1-4; 7 nucleotides match TRBD1. Here the CDR3 DNA reads TGTGCCAGTAGTACCTACAGGGGCGGGTATGAAAAACTGTTTTTT. As protein: CASSTYRGGYEKLFF. The variable domain in full, completed from reference TRBV19 and TRBJ1-4, reads DGGITQSPKYLFRKEGQNVTLSCEQNLNHDAMYWYRQDPGQGLRLIYYSQIVNDFQKGDIAEGYSVSREKKESFPLTVTSAQKNPTAFYLCASSTYRGGYEKLFFGSGTQLSVL.